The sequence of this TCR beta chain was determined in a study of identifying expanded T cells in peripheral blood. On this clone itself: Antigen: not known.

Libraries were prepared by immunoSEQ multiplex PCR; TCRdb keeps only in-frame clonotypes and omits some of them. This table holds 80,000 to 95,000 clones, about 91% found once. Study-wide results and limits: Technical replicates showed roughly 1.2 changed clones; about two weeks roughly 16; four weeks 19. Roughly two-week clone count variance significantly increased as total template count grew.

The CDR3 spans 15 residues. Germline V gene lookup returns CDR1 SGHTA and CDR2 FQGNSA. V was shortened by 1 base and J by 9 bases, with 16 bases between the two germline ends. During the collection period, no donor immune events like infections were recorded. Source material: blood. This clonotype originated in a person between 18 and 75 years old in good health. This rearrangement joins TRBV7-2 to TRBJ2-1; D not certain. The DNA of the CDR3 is TGTGCCAGCAGCTTAGGTTCCCCCGGCCTGGGTGAGCAGTTCTTC. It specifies CASSLGSPGLGEQFF. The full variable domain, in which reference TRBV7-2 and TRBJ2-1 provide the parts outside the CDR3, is GAGVSQSPSNKVTEKGKDVELRCDPISGHTALYWYRQSLGQGLEFLIYFQGNSAPDKSGLPSDRFSAERTGGSVSTLTIQRTQQEDSAVYLCASSLGSPGLGEQFFGPGTRLTVL.